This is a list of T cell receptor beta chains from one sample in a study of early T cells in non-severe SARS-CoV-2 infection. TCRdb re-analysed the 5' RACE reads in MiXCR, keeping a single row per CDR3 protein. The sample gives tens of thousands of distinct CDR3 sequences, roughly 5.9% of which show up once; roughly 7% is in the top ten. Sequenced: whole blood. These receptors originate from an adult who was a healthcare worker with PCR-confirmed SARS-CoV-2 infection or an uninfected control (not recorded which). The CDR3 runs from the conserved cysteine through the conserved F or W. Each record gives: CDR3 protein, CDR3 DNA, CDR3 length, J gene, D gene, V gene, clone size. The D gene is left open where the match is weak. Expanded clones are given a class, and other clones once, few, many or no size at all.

CASVSDTTDTQYF TGTGCCAGCGTCTCGGATACCACAGATACGCAGTATTTT 13 TRBJ2-3 - TRBV9 -
CASGQGGTDTQYF TGCGCCAGCGGACAGGGCGGCACAGATACGCAGTATTTT 13 TRBJ2-3 TRBD1 TRBV10-2 many
CASSFQIRQSSTDTQYF TGCGCCAGCAGCTTTCAGATCCGGCAGTCTAGCACAGATACGCAGTATTTT 17 TRBJ2-3 - TRBV5-1 many
CASSQERDRDPYQETQYF TGCGCCAGCAGCCAAGAAAGGGACAGGGATCCGTACCAAGAGACCCAGTACTTC 18 TRBJ2-5 TRBD1 TRBV4-1 many
CASSLGPGGSYEQYF TGTGCCAGCAGTTTGGGTCCCGGGGGCTCCTACGAGCAGTACTTC 15 TRBJ2-7 - TRBV28 many
CASSLVAGEGNQPQHF TGTGCCAGCAGCTTAGTCGCAGGGGAGGGCAATCAGCCCCAGCATTTT 16 TRBJ1-5 - TRBV7-2 few
CASSLRLSGSWDNEQFF TGTGCCAGCAGTTTAAGGCTGAGCGGGAGTTGGGACAATGAGCAGTTCTTC 17 TRBJ2-1 TRBD2 TRBV12-3/TRBV12-4 many
CASSLNSGGYNEQFF TGTGCCAGCAGCTTAAATAGCGGGGGCTACAATGAGCAGTTCTTC 15 TRBJ2-1 TRBD2 TRBV7-3 many
CAISGSGVNTGELFF TGTGCCATCAGTGGAAGCGGGGTAAACACCGGGGAGCTGTTTTTT 15 TRBJ2-2 TRBD2 TRBV10-3 -
CSVVGQPRSYEQYF TGCAGCGTGGTGGGACAGCCGCGCTCCTACGAGCAGTACTTC 14 TRBJ2-7 TRBD1 TRBV29-1 -
CASSRDRGYRNEQFF TGTGCCAGCAGCAGAGACAGGGGGTACCGCAATGAGCAGTTCTTC 15 TRBJ2-1 TRBD1 TRBV7-2 few
CASSLGDRGIYEQYF TGTGCCAGCAGCTTAGGGGACAGGGGAATTTACGAGCAGTACTTC 15 TRBJ2-7 TRBD1 TRBV7-9 few
CASSPGQKENYGYTF TGTGCCAGCAGTCCAGGACAGAAAGAGAACTATGGCTACACCTTC 15 TRBJ1-2 - TRBV12-3/TRBV12-4 many
CASSRVLGADGQPQHF TGTGCCAGCAGCCGAGTTTTGGGGGCAGACGGTCAGCCCCAGCATTTT 16 TRBJ1-5 - TRBV4-2 many
CSARGTAGPLHF TGCAGTGCTAGAGGGACAGCGGGACCCCTCCACTTT 12 TRBJ1-6 - TRBV20-1 -
CSVEKGRAGELFF TGCAGCGTTGAAAAAGGACGGGCCGGGGAGCTGTTTTTT 13 TRBJ2-2 - TRBV29-1 many
CSVEIPSFSEQFF TGCAGCGTTGAAATTCCTAGCTTCAGTGAGCAGTTCTTC 13 TRBJ2-1 - TRBV29-1 few
CASSLLWEGEQYF TGTGCCAGCAGCTTACTATGGGAAGGCGAGCAGTACTTC 13 TRBJ2-7 - TRBV7-2 few
CASSAPGGGSEAFF TGTGCCAGCAGCGCCCCCGGAGGAGGGAGTGAAGCTTTCTTT 14 TRBJ1-1 - TRBV9 -
CASSTPGTQYF TGTGCCAGCTCAACCCCGGGGACCCAGTACTTC 11 TRBJ2-5 - TRBV18 -
CASSQDSSNQPQHF TGTGCCAGCAGCCAAGACAGTAGCAATCAGCCCCAGCATTTT 14 TRBJ1-5 - TRBV3-1 few
CASSRRGRGTDTQYF TGTGCCAGCAGCCGTAGGGGCAGGGGCACAGATACGCAGTATTTT 15 TRBJ2-3 - TRBV7-2 many